Listed below are T cell receptor beta chains from one sample, sequenced in a study of cytomegalovirus exposure and HLA in healthy donors. TCRdb keeps only in-frame clones here, not all; method: immunoSEQ multiplex PCR. This sample's clone table lists over 75,000 clones. The sample was PBMCs. These receptors were taken from a man aged 45-60 years in good health and CMV-seronegative. CDR3s include the opening cysteine and the closing phenylalanine or tryptophan. D genes are given only for firm matches.

D	V	J	CDR3	DNA
TRBD1	TRBV28	TRBJ2-1	CASSPGDRALDEQFF	TGTGCCAGCAGTCCCGGGGACAGGGCCCTCGATGAGCAGTTCTTC
NA	TRBV7-3	TRBJ2-1	CASSLNPGLASSYNEQFF	TGTGCCAGCAGCTTAAACCCGGGGCTAGCGAGCTCCTACAATGAGCAGTTCTTC
TRBD1	TRBV4-1	TRBJ1-1	CASSLGTEPKCLF	TGCGCCAGCAGTCTAGGGACAGAGCCTAAGTGTCTCTTT
TRBD1	TRBV6-4	TRBJ2-7	CASSETGVSGEQYF	TGTGCCAGCAGTGAAACAGGGGTTTCGGGTGAGCAGTACTTC
NA	TRBV27	TRBJ2-6	CASRQDRTGSGANVLTF	TGTGCCAGCAGGCAGGACCGAACAGGGTCTGGGGCCAACGTCCTGACTTTC
NA	TRBV27	TRBJ2-7	CASSPPSYEQYF	TGTGCCAGCAGTCCCCCTTCCTACGAGCAGTACTTC
NA	TRBV10-3	TRBJ1-5	CAISESLAPNQPQHF	TGTGCCATCAGTGAGTCCCTAGCTCCGAATCAGCCCCAGCATTTT
TRBD1	TRBV6-5	TRBJ1-1	CASSYWTGSTEAFF	TGTGCCAGCAGTTACTGGACAGGGTCTACTGAAGCTTTCTTT
TRBD1	TRBV7-3	TRBJ2-4	CASSGQGADIQYF	TGTGCCAGCAGCGGACAGGGGGCGGACATTCAGTACTTC
TRBD2	TRBV2	TRBJ2-1	CASIAGGSGGALYNEQFF	TGTGCCAGCATCGCTGGGGGGAGCGGGGGGGCATTATACAATGAGCAGTTCTTC
NA	TRBV5-6	TRBJ1-1	CASSLRSMNTEAFF	TGTGCCAGCAGCTTGCGGTCCATGAACACTGAAGCTTTCTTT
TRBD2	TRBV10-2	TRBJ2-3	CASSEGRDWGSTDTQYF	TGCGCCAGCAGTGAGGGGAGGGATTGGGGGTCCACAGATACGCAGTATTTT
TRBD2	TRBV2	TRBJ2-7	CASIRDGGAVEQYF	TGTGCCAGCATTAGAGACGGGGGGGCGGTCGAGCAGTACTTC
NA	TRBV7-8	TRBJ1-3	CASSLGMARPSSGNTIYF	TGTGCCAGCAGCTTAGGCATGGCAAGACCTAGCTCTGGAAACACCATATATTTT
TRBD1	TRBV5-1	TRBJ1-4	CASSLGGPGQAGGEKLFF	TGCGCCAGCAGCTTGGGGGGGCCGGGACAGGCTGGTGGTGAAAAACTGTTTTTT
NA	TRBV19	TRBJ1-5	CASSIQGSNQPQHF	TGTGCCAGTAGTATTCAGGGGAGCAATCAGCCCCAGCATTTT
NA	TRBV10-3	TRBJ1-1	CAISEQGIRTEAFF	TGTGCCATCAGTGAACAGGGAATCCGAACTGAAGCTTTCTTT